The TCR beta chain described here comes from a study of T cells in Graves' hyperthyroidism and ophthalmopathy. Whole-study results and caveats: For ophthalmopathy, model prediction preceded onset by a median approximately 6 months.

V lost 0 bases, J lost 1 base, and 9 bases stayed unmatched. Germline V gene data show CDR1 as MNHEY and CDR2 as SMNVEV (reference sequence). CDR3 length: 19 residues. PBMCs were sourced from less than 12 ml fresh peripheral blood. Amplification targeted TCR beta CDR3 regions from RNA transcripts. TCR CDR3 regions were first amplified by RT-PCR with HTBI primers. One entry per CDR3 protein results from TCRdb running MiXCR on the multiplex PCR reads. The table includes approximately 640,000 distinct CDR3 sequences, roughly 17% detected once. In regard to this clonotype: What it binds is not known. A single base separates this from a much larger clone, so it may be a read error. A read error is likely, as this CDR3 ends without the conserved phenylalanine or tryptophan.

The receptor was isolated from a man aged 50 to 60 with Graves' hyperthyroidism. The V call is TRBV27, the J call TRBJ2-1, with 10 bases aligning to TRBD2. The specimen was blood. CDR3: CASSLSIQAGGRSYNEQFS. The DNA of the CDR3 is TGTGCCAGCAGTTTATCGATACAAGCGGGAGGGCGGTCCTACAATGAGCAGTTCTCC.